This entry is about one T cell receptor beta chain. These data are taken from a study of blood T cell repertoires in COVID-19. Looking at the study overall: The study drew acute and convalescent COVID-19 samples from the United States, Italy and Spain. From T cells, B-cell-depleted T cells, or PBMCs came the material, which was cDNA or gDNA.

The data were produced by immunoSEQ multiplex PCR, yet TCRdb's version contains in-frame clones alone and is incomplete. The sample includes about 80,000 clones, around 80% of them seen just once. Germline V CDR1 and CDR2: SGHTA, FQGTGA. The CDR3 totals 13 residues. The V gene end was trimmed by 5 bases and the J gene end by 8 bases; junction bases not matched to a gene: 4. The sequenced material came from peripheral blood. The chain links TRBV7-3 to TRBJ2-2; 8 positions agree with TRBD1. This TCR derives from a man between 60 and 75 years old with COVID-19, enrolled during active disease. The CDR3 is CASSTGQGGELFF. The CDR3 DNA reads as TGTGCCAGCAGCACCGGACAGGGTGGGGAGCTGTTTTTT.